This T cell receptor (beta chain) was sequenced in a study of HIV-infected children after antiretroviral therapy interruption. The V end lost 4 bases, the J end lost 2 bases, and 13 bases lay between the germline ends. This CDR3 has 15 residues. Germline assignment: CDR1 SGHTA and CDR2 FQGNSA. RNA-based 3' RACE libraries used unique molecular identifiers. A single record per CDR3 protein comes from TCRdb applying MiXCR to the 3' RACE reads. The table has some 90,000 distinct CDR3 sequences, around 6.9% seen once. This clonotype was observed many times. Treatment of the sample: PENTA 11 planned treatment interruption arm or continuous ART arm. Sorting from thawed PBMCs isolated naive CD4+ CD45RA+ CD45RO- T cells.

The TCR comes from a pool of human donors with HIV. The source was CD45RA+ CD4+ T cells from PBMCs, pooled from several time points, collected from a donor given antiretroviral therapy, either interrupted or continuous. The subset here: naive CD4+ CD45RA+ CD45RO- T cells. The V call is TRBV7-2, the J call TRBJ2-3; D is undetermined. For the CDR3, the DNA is TGTGCCAGCAGCTCCTTCCGGGCAGCCACAGATACGCAGTATTTT. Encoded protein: CASSSFRAATDTQYF.